The 13 T cell receptor beta chains listed next were all sequenced from one sample in a study of cytomegalovirus exposure and HLA in healthy donors. Clones were sequenced by immunoSEQ multiplex PCR, and TCRdb holds only the in-frame ones, with some missing. The sample has approximately 270,000 clones, 87% seen once; the top ten hold 9.5% to 15%. Source material: PBMCs. The source of these receptors is a man between 18 and 35 years old in good health and CMV-seropositive.

This chain uses TRBV27 with TRBJ2-1; no reliable D call. This CDR3 contains 14 residues. Germline V gene data show CDR1 as MNHEY and CDR2 as SMNVEV (reference sequence). Trimming took 3 bases from V and 3 from J, leaving 9 bases between them. The DNA of the CDR3 is TGTGCCAGCAGTTTCCCTGGCGGCTACAATGAGCAGTTCTTC. This encodes CASSFPGGYNEQFF.

This chain uses TRBV5-6 with TRBJ2-7, with TRBD1 matching 10 bases. The germline gives CDR1 SGHDT, CDR2 YYEEEE. With V trimmed by 6 bases and J by 1 base, 4 bases remained unmatched. The CDR3 extends over 14 amino acids. The CDR3 region is CASNDRGQSYEQYF. Written as DNA, the CDR3 is TGTGCCAGCAACGACAGGGGGCAATCCTACGAGCAGTACTTC.

The chain links TRBV18 to TRBJ2-7, with D perhaps matching TRBD2 (6 bases). Trimming took 5 bases from V and 2 from J, leaving 16 bases between them. CDR3 length: 15 amino acids. Germline CDR1 reads KGHSH; CDR2 reads LQKENI. CDR3 protein: CASSFPAGPTYEQYF. CDR3 bases: TGTGCCAGCTCATTTCCAGCGGGTCCCACCTACGAGCAGTACTTC.

This chain joins TRBV30 and TRBJ2-5; 7 nucleotides align to TRBD2. Per germline, CDR1 GTSNPN and CDR2 SVGIG (reference sequence). J was trimmed by 5 bases and V by 4 bases; bases with no gene match: 10. The CDR3 has 14 residues. The CDR3 loop is CAWTVGAGEETQYF. Written as DNA, the CDR3 is TGTGCCTGGACCGTTGGGGCGGGAGAGGAGACCCAGTACTTC.

This clone was counted a single time. The DNA for the CDR3 is TGCAGCGTCTTACTACAGGGTCGGAACGGGGAGCTGTTTTTT. This translates into CSVLLQGRNGELFF. The rearrangement uses TRBV29-1 and TRBJ2-2, with D maybe TRBD1 (6 bases). This CDR3 is built from 14 residues. V dropped 6 bases and J dropped 7 bases, with 18 bases sitting between them. The germline gives CDR1 SQVTM, CDR2 ANQGSEA.

This chain joins TRBV16 and TRBJ2-7; D might be TRBD2 (6 bases). The V and J ends lost 4 bases and 3 bases respectively, with 13 bases between them. Per germline, CDR1 KGHSY and CDR2 FQNENV. The CDR3 sequence is 14 residues long. The CDR3: CASSLVQGGYEQYF. CDR3 sequence (DNA): TGTGCCAGCAGCCTCGTGCAGGGAGGCTACGAGCAGTACTTC. The entire variable domain, with the rest obtained from reference TRBV16 and TRBJ2-7, is as follows: GEEVAQTPKHLVRGEGQKAKLYCAPIKGHSYVFWYQQVLKNEFKFLISFQNENVFDETGMPKERFSAKCLPNSPCSLEIQATKLEDSAVYFCASSLVQGGYEQYFGPGTRLTVT.

CDR3 coding DNA: TGTGCCTGGGATTCGACAGGAGATGGAAACACCATATATTTT. Protein product: CAWDSTGDGNTIYF. V and J are TRBV30 and TRBJ1-3, with D possibly matching TRBD1 (6 bases). There are 14 residues in the CDR3. V was cut by 5 bases and J by 3 bases, with 14 bases left in between. From germline, CDR1 is GTSNPN and CDR2 SVGIG (reference sequence).

The chain employs TRBV27 and TRBJ2-3; unclear D gene. The CDR3 is 15 residues long. Trimming left V 6 bases short and J 0 bases short, with 13 bases between. In germline, CDR1 is MNHEY, CDR2 SMNVEV (reference sequence). Written as DNA, the CDR3 is TGTGCCAGCAGCGTACTGAACCCTAGCACAGATACGCAGTATTTT. Protein sequence: CASSVLNPSTDTQYF.

The rearrangement links TRBV9 to TRBJ1-1, with D unclear. Germline V gives CDR1 SGDLS, CDR2 YYNGEE. CDR3 length: 13 amino acids. V was trimmed by 3 bases and J by 2 bases, leaving 8 bases between them. The CDR3 protein is CASSAQSNTEAFF. The CDR3 DNA is TGTGCCAGCAGCGCCCAGAGTAACACTGAAGCTTTCTTT.

J is TRBJ1-2 and V is TRBV2; 8 positions match TRBD1. This CDR3 spans 14 amino acids. V lost 9 bases and J lost 4; bases outside the gene matches: 10. Looked up from germline, CDR1 is SNHLY and CDR2 is FYNNEI. CDR3 protein: CASSKGDRFYGYTF. Here the CDR3 DNA reads TGTGCCAGTTCAAAGGGGGACAGGTTCTATGGCTACACCTTC. Full variable domain (rest looked up from reference TRBV2 and TRBJ1-2): EPEVTQTPSHQVTQMGQEVILRCVPISNHLYFYWYRQILGQKVEFLVSFYNNEISEKSEIFDDQFSVERPDGSNFTLKIRSTKLEDSAMYFCASSKGDRFYGYTFGSGTRLTVV.

V is TRBV2 and J is TRBJ2-3, with TRBD2 matching 13 bases. This CDR3 is 18 amino acids long. V lost 5 bases, J lost 3 bases, and 11 bases stayed unmatched. Germline V lookup: CDR1 SNHLY, CDR2 FYNNEI. In nucleotides, the CDR3 is TGTGCCAGCAGTAAGACCGGACTAGCGGGAGCAGTAACAGATACGCAGTATTTT. Encoded protein: CASSKTGLAGAVTDTQYF.

This clone has ten or more counts. The chain has TRBV7-9 and TRBJ1-5, with 7 bases lining up with TRBD1. The CDR3 runs 15 residues. Trimming removed 5 bases from V and 5 bases from J; junction bases left unmatched: 9. Germline V CDR1 and CDR2: SEHNR, FQNEAQ (reference sequence). The CDR3 DNA reads TGTGCCAGCAGCGGGACAGCAGCCGGTGATCAGCCCCAGCATTTT. Its translation: CASSGTAAGDQPQHF.

The genes are TRBV5-1 and TRBJ2-3; 7 bases fit TRBD1. Germline lookup yields CDR1 SGHRS and CDR2 YFSETQ. CDR3 length: 14 residues. V dropped 8 bases and J dropped 2; count of bases not matched to a gene: 8. CDR3 DNA: TGCGCCAGTCAACCGGGACAGCACACAGATACGCAGTATTTT. Amino acid sequence: CASQPGQHTDTQYF. Full variable domain (outside the CDR3, taken from reference TRBV5-1 and TRBJ2-3): KAGVTQTPRYLIKTRGQQVTLSCSPISGHRSVSWYQQTPGQGLQFLFEYFSETQRNKGNFPGRFSGRQFSNSRSEMNVSTLELGDSALYLCASQPGQHTDTQYFGPGTRLTVL.